The subject of this entry is one T cell receptor (beta chain). Its target is not known. CDR1 is ENHRY, CDR2 SYGVKD, per germline. Trimming removed 6 bases at V and 4 bases at J, with 15 bases between. The CDR3 consists of 14 residues. This specimen belongs to a study of PD-1 blockade in classical Hodgkin lymphoma. General study results and limits: Exclusion covered patients beginning nivolumab under 1 year post-ASCT.

The sample's time point: cycle 4 day 1 (C4D1), after more than 5 weeks of nivolumab. Relapse after autologous stem cell transplantation occurred in every patient, and brentuximab vedotin exposure varied. Sequencing was performed with immunoSEQ multiplex PCR; in TCRdb, only in-frame clones are kept and a portion is missing. The table includes about 20,000 clones, roughly 80% detected once. The chain links TRBV10-3 to TRBJ1-2, with no clear D. The sequenced sample was peripheral blood mononuclear cells (PBMCs), obtained before the fourth cycle of nivolumab. The sequence was obtained from a human donor with classical Hodgkin lymphoma. The chain's CDR3 is CAIRPPLNGYGYTF. The CDR3 DNA follows: TGTGCCATCAGACCCCCACTTAATGGCTATGGCTACACCTTC.